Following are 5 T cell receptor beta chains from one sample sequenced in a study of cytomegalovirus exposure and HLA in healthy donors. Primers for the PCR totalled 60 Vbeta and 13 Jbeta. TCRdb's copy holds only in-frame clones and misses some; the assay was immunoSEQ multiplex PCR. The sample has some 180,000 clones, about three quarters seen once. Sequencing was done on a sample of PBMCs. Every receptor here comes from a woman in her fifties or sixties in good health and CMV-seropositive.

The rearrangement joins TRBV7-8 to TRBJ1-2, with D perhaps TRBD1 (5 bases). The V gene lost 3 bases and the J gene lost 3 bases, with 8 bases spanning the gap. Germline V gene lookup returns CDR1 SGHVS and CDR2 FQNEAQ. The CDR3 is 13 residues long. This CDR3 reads CASSLGQHYGYTF. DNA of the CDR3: TGTGCCAGCAGCTTGGGGCAGCACTATGGCTACACCTTC.

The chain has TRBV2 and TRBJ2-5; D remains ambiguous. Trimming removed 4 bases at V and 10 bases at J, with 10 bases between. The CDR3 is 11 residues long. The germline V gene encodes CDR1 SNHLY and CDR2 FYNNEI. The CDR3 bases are TGTGCCAGCAGTGTGACTCTCGGCCAGTACTTC. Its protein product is CASSVTLGQYF.

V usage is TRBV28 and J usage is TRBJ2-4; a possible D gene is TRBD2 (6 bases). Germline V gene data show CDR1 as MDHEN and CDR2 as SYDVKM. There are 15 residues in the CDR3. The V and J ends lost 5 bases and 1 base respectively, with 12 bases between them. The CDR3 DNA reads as TGTGCCAGCAGTGCCCCCCGGGGGGCCAAAAACATTCAGTACTTC. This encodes CASSAPRGAKNIQYF.

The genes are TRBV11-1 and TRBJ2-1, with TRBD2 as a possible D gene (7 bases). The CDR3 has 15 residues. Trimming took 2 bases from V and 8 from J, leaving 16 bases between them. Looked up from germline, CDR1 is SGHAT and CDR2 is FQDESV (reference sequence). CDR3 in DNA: TGTGCCAGCAGCTTACGGCGGGGGCTGAGGGATGAGCAGTTCTTC. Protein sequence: CASSLRRGLRDEQFF.

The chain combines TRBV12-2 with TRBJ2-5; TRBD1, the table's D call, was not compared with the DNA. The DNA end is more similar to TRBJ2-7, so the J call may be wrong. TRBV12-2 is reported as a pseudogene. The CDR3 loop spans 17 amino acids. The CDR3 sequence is CASRLVGQGPLFYEQYF. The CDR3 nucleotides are TGTGCAAGTCGCTTAGTGGGGCAGGGCCCCCTCTTCTACGAGCAGTACTTC.